This T cell receptor (beta chain) was observed in a study of blood T cell repertoires in COVID-19. Assay used: immunoSEQ multiplex PCR; TCRdb lists only in-frame clones, some missing. The sample has some 150,000 clones, about 80% seen once. CDR1 and CDR2 from the germline V gene are MDHEN and SYDVKM. CDR3 length: 15 amino acids. V was pared by 5 bases and J by 0 bases, with 14 bases between. Sequenced: peripheral blood. This TCR was sampled from a woman in her seventies with acute or convalescent COVID-19. This chain joins TRBV28 and TRBJ2-7; D possibly corresponds to TRBD1 (6 bases). CDR3 sequence reads: CASSPTTGPSYEQYF. The DNA for the CDR3 is TGTGCCAGCAGTCCGACGACAGGTCCCTCCTACGAGCAGTACTTC.